The clone carrying this T cell receptor beta chain was found once. Other DNA sequences in the same sample also yield this CDR3. The table came from immunoSEQ multiplex PCR; TCRdb's copy has only in-frame clones and leaves some out. Here the sample spans around 150,000 clones, about 83% being singletons. CDR3 length equals 13 residues. V was trimmed by 0 bases and J by 1 base, leaving 3 bases between them. These data are taken from a study of blood T cell repertoires in COVID-19. This rearrangement joins TRBV12-3 or TRBV12-4 to TRBJ1-1; D uncertain. The source of this sequence is a man aged 55 to 70 with acute or convalescent COVID-19. Input material: peripheral blood. The CDR3 region has the DNA TGTGCCAGCAGTTTAGCCGGGAACACTGAAGCTTTCTTT. Its protein is CASSLAGNTEAFF.